This T cell receptor (beta chain) was found in a study of blood T cell repertoires in COVID-19. Study-level information: Donors in the United States, Italy and Spain gave samples during acute or convalescent COVID-19.

This CDR3 spans 11 amino acids. The germline V gene has CDR1 GTSNPN and CDR2 SVGIG (reference sequence). The V and J ends lost 5 bases and 4 bases respectively, with 6 bases between them. Assay used: immunoSEQ multiplex PCR; TCRdb lists only in-frame clones, some missing. The sample lists 150,000 to 200,000 clones, 65% to 85% occurring once. The chain combines TRBV30 with TRBJ1-3; unclear D gene. The clonotype was recovered from a woman in her twenties or thirties who had been exposed to COVID-19. The sequenced material came from PBMCs or T cells enriched from blood (not recorded which). The CDR3 DNA is TGTGCCTGGTGGGCGGGAAACACCATATATTTT. Its translation is CAWWAGNTIYF.